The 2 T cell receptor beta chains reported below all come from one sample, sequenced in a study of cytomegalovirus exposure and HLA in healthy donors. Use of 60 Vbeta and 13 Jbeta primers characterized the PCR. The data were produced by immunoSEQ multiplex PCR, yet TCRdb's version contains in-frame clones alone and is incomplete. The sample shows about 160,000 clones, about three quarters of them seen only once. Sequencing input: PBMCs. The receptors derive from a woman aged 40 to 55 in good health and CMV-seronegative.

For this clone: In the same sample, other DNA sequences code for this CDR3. The CDR3: CASTPTNSNQPQHF. In DNA form, the CDR3 reads TGTGCCAGCACTCCCACAAATAGCAATCAGCCCCAGCATTTT. The chain has TRBV2 and TRBJ1-5; D is unclear. Germline V CDR1 and CDR2: SNHLY, FYNNEI. The ends were cut back, 7 bases at V and 0 bases at J, with 10 bases in the middle. The CDR3 is 14 amino acids.

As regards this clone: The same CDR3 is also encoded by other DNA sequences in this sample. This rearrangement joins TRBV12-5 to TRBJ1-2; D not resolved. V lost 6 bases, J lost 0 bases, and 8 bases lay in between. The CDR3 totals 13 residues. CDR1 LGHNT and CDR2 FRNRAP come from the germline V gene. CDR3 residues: CASGLQTNYGYTF. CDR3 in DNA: TGTGCTAGTGGCTTACAAACTAACTATGGCTACACCTTC.